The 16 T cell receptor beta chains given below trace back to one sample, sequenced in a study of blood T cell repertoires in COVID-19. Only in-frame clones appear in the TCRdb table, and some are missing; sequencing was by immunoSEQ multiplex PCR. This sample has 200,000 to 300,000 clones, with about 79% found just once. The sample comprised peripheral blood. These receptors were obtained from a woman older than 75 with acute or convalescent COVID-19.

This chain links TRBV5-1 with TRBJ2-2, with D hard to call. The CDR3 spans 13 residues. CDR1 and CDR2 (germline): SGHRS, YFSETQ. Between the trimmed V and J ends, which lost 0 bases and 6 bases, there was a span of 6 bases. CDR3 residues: CASSLDSPGELFF. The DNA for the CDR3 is TGCGCCAGCAGCTTGGACAGTCCCGGGGAGCTGTTTTTT.

CDR3 residues: CASTLSGGANVLTF. The CDR3 DNA reads as TGTGCCAGCACCCTATCAGGTGGGGCCAACGTCCTGACTTTC. The chain carries TRBV6-5 and TRBJ2-6, with D unresolved. V lost 7 bases, J lost 3 bases, and 10 bases lay in between. This CDR3 is built from 14 residues. Germline V gives CDR1 MNHEY, CDR2 SVGAGI.

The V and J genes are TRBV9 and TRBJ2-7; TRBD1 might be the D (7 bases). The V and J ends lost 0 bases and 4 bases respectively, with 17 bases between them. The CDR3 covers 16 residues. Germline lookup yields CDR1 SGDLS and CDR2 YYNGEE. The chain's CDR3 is CASSVDLQTGTYEQYF. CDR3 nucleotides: TGTGCCAGCAGCGTAGATCTCCAGACAGGGACTTACGAGCAGTACTTC.

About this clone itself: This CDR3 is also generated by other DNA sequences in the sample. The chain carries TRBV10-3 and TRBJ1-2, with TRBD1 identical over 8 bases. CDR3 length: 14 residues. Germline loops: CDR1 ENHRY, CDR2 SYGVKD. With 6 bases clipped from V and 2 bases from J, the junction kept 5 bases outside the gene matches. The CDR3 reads CAISLDRGNYGYTF. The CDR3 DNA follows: TGTGCCATCAGCCTAGACAGGGGAAACTATGGCTACACCTTC.

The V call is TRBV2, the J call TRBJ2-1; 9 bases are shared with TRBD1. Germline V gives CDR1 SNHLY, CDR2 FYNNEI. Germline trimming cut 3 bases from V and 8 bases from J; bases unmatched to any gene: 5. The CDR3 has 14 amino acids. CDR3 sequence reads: CASSEGQGGDEQFF. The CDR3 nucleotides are TGTGCCAGCAGTGAGGGACAGGGAGGGGATGAGCAGTTCTTC.

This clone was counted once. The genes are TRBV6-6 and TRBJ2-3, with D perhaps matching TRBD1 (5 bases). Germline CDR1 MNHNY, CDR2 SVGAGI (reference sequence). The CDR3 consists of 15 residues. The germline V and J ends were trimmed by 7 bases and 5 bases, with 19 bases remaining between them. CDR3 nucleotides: TGTGCCAGCACGATACGGCAGGGTGCAAGAGATACGCAGTATTTT. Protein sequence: CASTIRQGARDTQYF.

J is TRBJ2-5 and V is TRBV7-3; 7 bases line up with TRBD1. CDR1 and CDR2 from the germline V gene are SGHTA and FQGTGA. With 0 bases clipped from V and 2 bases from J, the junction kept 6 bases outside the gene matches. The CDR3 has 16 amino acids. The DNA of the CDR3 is TGTGCCAGCAGCTTAACTGGAAGGGGACAGCAAGAGACCCAGTACTTC. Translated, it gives CASSLTGRGQQETQYF.

The CDR3 is CSVAQGSYEQYF. In nucleotides, the CDR3 is TGCAGCGTGGCGCAGGGCTCCTACGAGCAGTACTTC. The chain carries TRBV29-1 and TRBJ2-7, with a possible D match to TRBD1 (5 bases). Trimming shortened V by 6 bases and J by 0 bases, and 9 bases separated the two germline ends. This CDR3 spans 12 amino acids. Germline V gene lookup returns CDR1 SQVTM and CDR2 ANQGSEA.

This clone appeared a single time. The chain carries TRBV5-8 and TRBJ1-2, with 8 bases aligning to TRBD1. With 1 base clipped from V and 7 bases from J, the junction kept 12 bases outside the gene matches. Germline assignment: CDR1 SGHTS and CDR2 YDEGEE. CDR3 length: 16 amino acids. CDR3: CASSLLIGTGLGGYTF. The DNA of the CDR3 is TGTGCCAGCAGCTTGTTAATAGGGACAGGTCTTGGTGGCTACACCTTC.

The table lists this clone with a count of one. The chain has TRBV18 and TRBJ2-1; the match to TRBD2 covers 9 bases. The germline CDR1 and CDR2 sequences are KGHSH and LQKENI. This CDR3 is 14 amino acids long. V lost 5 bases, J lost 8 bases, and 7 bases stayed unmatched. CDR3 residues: CASSVGLAPHEQFF. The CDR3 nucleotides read TGTGCCAGCTCAGTCGGACTAGCGCCCCATGAGCAGTTCTTC.

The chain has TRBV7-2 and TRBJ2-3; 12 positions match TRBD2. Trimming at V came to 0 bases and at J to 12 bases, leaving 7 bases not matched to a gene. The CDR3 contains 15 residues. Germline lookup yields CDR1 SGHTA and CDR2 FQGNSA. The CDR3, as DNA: TGTGCCAGCAGCTTAGCGGGGCTAGCGGGGGGGCATCAGTATTTT. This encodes CASSLAGLAGGHQYF.

CDR3 DNA: TGTGCCATCAGTGAGTCAATGGTGACCAGGGGCCAGCCCCAGCATTTT. It encodes CAISESMVTRGQPQHF. This rearrangement joins TRBV10-3 to TRBJ1-5; D perhaps matches TRBD1 (6 bases). Germline V lookup: CDR1 ENHRY, CDR2 SYGVKD. This CDR3 has 16 amino acids. Trimming left V 0 bases short and J 7 bases short, with 16 bases between.

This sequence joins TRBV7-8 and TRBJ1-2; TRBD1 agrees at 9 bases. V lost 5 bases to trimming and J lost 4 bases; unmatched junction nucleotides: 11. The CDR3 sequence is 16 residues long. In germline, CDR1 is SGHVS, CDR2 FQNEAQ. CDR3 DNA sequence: TGTGCCAGCAGCCTCGGGACAGGGTCCCATAGCTATGGCTACACCTTC. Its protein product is CASSLGTGSHSYGYTF.

The DNA of the CDR3 is TGTGCCAGCAGCACCAGGGACAGGGGGCTAGGCAATCAGCCCCAGCATTTT. This encodes CASSTRDRGLGNQPQHF. J is TRBJ1-5 and V is TRBV5-6; 12 bases agree with TRBD1. Germline CDR1 reads SGHDT; CDR2 reads YYEEEE. The CDR3 extends over 17 amino acids. Trimming removed 4 bases from V and 2 bases from J; junction bases left unmatched: 7.

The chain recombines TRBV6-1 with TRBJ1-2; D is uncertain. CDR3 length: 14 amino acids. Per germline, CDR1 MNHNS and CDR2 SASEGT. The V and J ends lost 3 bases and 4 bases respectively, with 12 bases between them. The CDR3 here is CASSEKKGAYGYTF. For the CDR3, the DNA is TGTGCCAGCAGTGAGAAGAAGGGAGCCTATGGCTACACCTTC.

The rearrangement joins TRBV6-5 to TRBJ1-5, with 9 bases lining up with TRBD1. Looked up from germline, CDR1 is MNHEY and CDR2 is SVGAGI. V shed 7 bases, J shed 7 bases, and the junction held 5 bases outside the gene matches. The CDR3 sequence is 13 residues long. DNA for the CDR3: TGTGCCAGCAACTGGGACAGGGTACAGCCCCAGCATTTT. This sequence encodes CASNWDRVQPQHF.